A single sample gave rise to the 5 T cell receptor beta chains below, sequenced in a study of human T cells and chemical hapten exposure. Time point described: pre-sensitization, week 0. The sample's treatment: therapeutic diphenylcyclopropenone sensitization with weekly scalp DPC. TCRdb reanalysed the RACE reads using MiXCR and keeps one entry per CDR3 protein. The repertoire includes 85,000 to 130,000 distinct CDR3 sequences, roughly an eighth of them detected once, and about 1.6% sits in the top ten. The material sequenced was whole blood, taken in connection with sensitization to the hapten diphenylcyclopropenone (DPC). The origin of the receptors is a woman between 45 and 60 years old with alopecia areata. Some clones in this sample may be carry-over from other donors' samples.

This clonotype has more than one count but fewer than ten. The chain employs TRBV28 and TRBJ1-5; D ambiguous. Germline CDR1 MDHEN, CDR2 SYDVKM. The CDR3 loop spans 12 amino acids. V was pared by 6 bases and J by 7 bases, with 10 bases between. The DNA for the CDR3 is TGTGCCAGCAGGCCCCTCAGGCAGCCCCAGCATTTT. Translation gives CASRPLRQPQHF.

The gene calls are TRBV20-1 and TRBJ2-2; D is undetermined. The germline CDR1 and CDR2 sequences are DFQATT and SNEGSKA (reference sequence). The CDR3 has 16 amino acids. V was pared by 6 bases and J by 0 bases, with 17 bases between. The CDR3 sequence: CSAPRASSPNTGELFF. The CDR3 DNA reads TGCAGTGCCCCTAGGGCCTCTTCCCCGAACACCGGGGAGCTGTTTTTT.

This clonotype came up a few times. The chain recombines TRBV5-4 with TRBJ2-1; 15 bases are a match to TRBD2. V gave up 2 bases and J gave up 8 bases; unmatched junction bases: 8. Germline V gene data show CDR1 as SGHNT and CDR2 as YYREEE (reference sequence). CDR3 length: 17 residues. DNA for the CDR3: TGTGCCAGCAGCTTCGCCCCTGGGACTAGCGGGAGGTATGAGCAGTTCTTC. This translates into CASSFAPGTSGRYEQFF.

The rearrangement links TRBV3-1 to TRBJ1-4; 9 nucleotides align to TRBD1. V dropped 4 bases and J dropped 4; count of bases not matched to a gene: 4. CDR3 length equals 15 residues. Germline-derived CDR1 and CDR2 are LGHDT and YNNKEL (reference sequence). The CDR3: CASSLRTGDNEKLFF. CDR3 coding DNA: TGTGCCAGCAGCCTTCGGACAGGGGATAATGAAAAACTGTTTTTT.

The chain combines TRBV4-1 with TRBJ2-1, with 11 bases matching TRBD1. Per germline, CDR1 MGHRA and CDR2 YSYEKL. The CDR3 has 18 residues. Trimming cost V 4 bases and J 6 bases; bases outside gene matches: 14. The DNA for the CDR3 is TGCGCCAGCAGCCGGACAGGGGGCTTAGGTGTCCTGCTCAATGAGCAGTTCTTC. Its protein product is CASSRTGGLGVLLNEQFF.